These 2 T cell receptor beta chains originate from one sample sequenced in a study of cytomegalovirus exposure and HLA in healthy donors. The PCR used 60 Vbeta and 13 Jbeta primers. Clones were read by immunoSEQ multiplex PCR, and TCRdb kept only the in-frame ones, dropping some. The sample has about 90,000 clones, 70% to 90% seen once. Input material: PBMCs. The receptors here all came from a man younger than 35 in good health and CMV-seronegative.

The chain joins TRBV4-2 to TRBJ2-3; 10 bases map to TRBD1. The germline V gene has CDR1 LGHNA and CDR2 YNFKEQ. J lost 7 bases, V lost 4 bases, and 5 bases had no gene match. The CDR3 is 14 residues long. DNA of the CDR3: TGTGCCAGCAGCCCTGGACAGGGGGTGAATACGCAGTATTTT. It specifies CASSPGQGVNTQYF.

The rearrangement links TRBV28 to TRBJ2-5; TRBD2 matches 11 bases. The length of the CDR3 is 15 residues. Germline V gene lookup returns CDR1 MDHEN and CDR2 SYDVKM. J gave up 4 bases and V 5 bases, and 6 bases lay outside the gene matches. As DNA, the CDR3 is TGTGCCAGCAGTCCGACTAGCGGGAAGTCAGAGACCCAGTACTTC. It codes for CASSPTSGKSETQYF.